Listed below are T cell receptor beta chains from one sample, sequenced in a study of a mutant IDH1 vaccine in newly diagnosed glioma. TCRdb's copy holds only in-frame clones and misses some; the assay was immunoSEQ multiplex PCR. The sample comprises more than 80,000 clones, about four fifths of which are singletons, and 7.4% rests with the top ten. This sample comprised PBMCs, obtained from a glioma patient treated with radiotherapy, temozolomide or both. Receptors originate from a woman in her forties or fifties with glioma. Both conserved end residues are part of each CDR3. The order of the fields is V gene, clone size, D gene, J gene, CDR3 DNA, CDR3 protein. A D gene is named only where the DNA matches it firmly. Not every row has a clone size; where given, it reads once, few, many or a size class.

TRBV9,-,TRBD2,TRBJ2-2,TGTGCCAGCAGGCCTGTCGTCGCGGGACTAAAAACCGGGGAGCTGTTTTTT,CASRPVVAGLKTGELFF
TRBV5-1,-,TRBD2,TRBJ2-1,TGCGCCAGCAGCCCCCCCGGGAGGGGGGTAAGTGAGCAGTTCTTC,CASSPPGRGVSEQFF
TRBV11-2,-,-,TRBJ1-1,TGTGCCAGCAGCTTAGTATGGGGGAGCACTGAAGCTTTCTTT,CASSLVWGSTEAFF
TRBV4-3,-,-,TRBJ2-1,TGCGCCAGCAGCCAAGATCGGTCCGGATACAATGAGCAGTTCTTC,CASSQDRSGYNEQFF
TRBV5-1,-,-,TRBJ2-7,TGCGCCAGCAGCTTGGAGGCAGGGAAGACCTACGAGCAGTACTTC,CASSLEAGKTYEQYF
TRBV29-1,once,-,TRBJ2-3,TGCAGCGTTGATGGGGGCGCGACAGATACGCAGTATTTT,CSVDGGATDTQYF
TRBV19,-,TRBD1,TRBJ1-1,TGTGCCAGTAGTATCCGACAGGGGCAGAACACTGAAGCTTTCTTT,CASSIRQGQNTEAFF
TRBV18,-,-,TRBJ2-5,TGTGCCAGCTCCGGACAGAGTTGGCAAGAGACCCAGTACTTC,CASSGQSWQETQYF
TRBV7-9,-,TRBD1,TRBJ2-7,TGTGCCAGCAGCCACCGGGACAGTTCCTACGAGCAGTACTTC,CASSHRDSSYEQYF
TRBV9,-,TRBD1,TRBJ1-1,TGTGCCAGCAGCTCTCTTGGGACAGGGGGCACTGAAGCTTTCTTT,CASSSLGTGGTEAFF
TRBV4-2,few,-,TRBJ1-5,TGTGCCAGCAGCCAAGAACAGGACAGAGGTCAGCCCCAGCATTTT,CASSQEQDRGQPQHF
TRBV29-1,once,TRBD1,TRBJ2-7,TGCAGCGTTGCTTGGGACAGGGGGAGCTCCTACGAGCAGTACTTC,CSVAWDRGSSYEQYF
TRBV13,-,-,TRBJ2-7,TGTGCCAGCAGAAGGAGAGGGGGAACCTACGAGCAGTACTTC,CASRRRGGTYEQYF
TRBV20-1,once,-,TRBJ1-2,TGCAGTGCCAGTAGGGACCCTGGCTACACCTTC,CSASRDPGYTF
TRBV19,-,-,TRBJ1-6,TGTGCCAGTAGTGGGGGGGCCTTTTCGGCTTCACCCCTCCACTTT,CASSGGAFSASPLHF
TRBV12-5,-,-,TRBJ1-4,TGTGCTAGTGGTTTGGTAATACGGGGGACGAAGCTGTTTTTT,CASGLVIRGTKLFF
TRBV19,few,-,TRBJ2-2,TGTGCCAGTAGTATTCTCCTCAAACAGGGGACTAACACCGGGGAGCTGTTTTTT,CASSILLKQGTNTGELFF
TRBV25-1,once,TRBD2,TRBJ2-1,TGTGCCAGCAGTTCTCGTAGCGGGGGGGCTGGGGAGCAGTTCTTC,CASSSRSGGAGEQFF
TRBV6-5,-,TRBD1,TRBJ2-7,TGTGCCAGCAAACAGGGGGACTACGAGCAGTACTTC,CASKQGDYEQYF
TRBV29-1,once,TRBD1,TRBJ2-3,TGCAGCGAGGGGGACAGGGCGGCAGATACGCAGTATTTT,CSEGDRAADTQYF
TRBV5-6,-,-,TRBJ1-5,TGTGCCAGCAGCTTGGGTGGGGGTCAGCCCCAGCATTTT,CASSLGGGQPQHF
TRBV29-1,-,-,TRBJ2-3,TGCAGCGAAACAGGGGCGGGGGGCACAGATACGCAGTATTTT,CSETGAGGTDTQYF
TRBV5-4,-,TRBD1,TRBJ1-1,TGTGCCAGCAGCCGACGACAGGGGACTGAAGCTTTCTTT,CASSRRQGTEAFF
TRBV13,-,TRBD1,TRBJ2-7,TGTGCCAGCAGCCAAGGCGGGACAGGGGTCCGGGAGCAGTACTTC,CASSQGGTGVREQYF
TRBV7-9,-,-,TRBJ1-1,TGTGCCAGCAGCTTTGGACTCACGGACACTGAAGCTTTCTTT,CASSFGLTDTEAFF
TRBV7-3,-,-,TRBJ2-2,TGTGCCAGCAGCCCCCCTCCGGGGAACACCGGGGAGCTGTTTTTT,CASSPPPGNTGELFF
TRBV29-1,once,TRBD2,TRBJ2-3,TGCAGCGTTCGGCCTAGCGGGTCCACAGATACGCAGTATTTT,CSVRPSGSTDTQYF
TRBV5-1,-,-,TRBJ2-7,TGCGCCAGCAGGCTATGGGGGGCTGCCGAGCAGTACTTC,CASRLWGAAEQYF
TRBV27,-,TRBD1,TRBJ2-3,TGTGCCAGCAGTTTAACAGGGGGCCCAGATACGCAGTATTTT,CASSLTGGPDTQYF
TRBV5-1,-,-,TRBJ2-2,TGCGCCACCCCCGGGACTCACACCGGGGAGCTGTTTTTT,CATPGTHTGELFF
TRBV19,-,-,TRBJ1-1,TGTGCCAGTAGTTTAACTGGTGGGGCTTTCTTT,CASSLTGGAFF
TRBV27,-,-,TRBJ2-3,TGTGCCAGCAGTTTTGTCGGGTCCGCGGATACGCAGTATTTT,CASSFVGSADTQYF
TRBV7-9,-,TRBD1,TRBJ1-2,TGTGCCAGCAGCCCACGGGACAGGTTAGATGGCTACACCTTC,CASSPRDRLDGYTF
TRBV5-4,-,-,TRBJ2-3,TGTGCCAGCAGCTCCGTTGGCGCAGATACGCAGTATTTT,CASSSVGADTQYF
TRBV29-1,-,TRBD2,TRBJ2-3,TGCAGCGTCGCGGGACTACCGAGCACAGATACGCAGTATTTT,CSVAGLPSTDTQYF
TRBV19,-,-,TRBJ1-5,TGTGCCAGTAGTGACAGTGGCAATCAGCCCCAGCATTTT,CASSDSGNQPQHF
TRBV18,-,TRBD1,TRBJ1-5,TGTGCCAGCTCACCAGGGACAGGCCTTCAAACTGGCAATCAGCCCCAGCATTTT,CASSPGTGLQTGNQPQHF
TRBV4-2,-,-,TRBJ1-2,TGTGCCAGCAGCCAGGGGAACTATGGCTACACCTTC,CASSQGNYGYTF
TRBV7-2,-,-,TRBJ2-5,TGTGCCAGCAGCTTTTCAGGGAGAGAGACCCAGTACTTC,CASSFSGRETQYF
TRBV27,-,TRBD2,TRBJ2-7,TGTGCCAGCAGTTCCATAGGGGACTACCTCTCCTACGAGCAGTACTTC,CASSSIGDYLSYEQYF
TRBV25-1,-,-,TRBJ2-7,TGTGCCAGTCAGGGGCGAGCAGGCTACGAGCAGTACTTC,CASQGRAGYEQYF
TRBV9,-,-,TRBJ2-2,TGTGCCAGCAGCGTAGGTGGACAGAACACCGGGGAGCTGTTTTTT,CASSVGGQNTGELFF